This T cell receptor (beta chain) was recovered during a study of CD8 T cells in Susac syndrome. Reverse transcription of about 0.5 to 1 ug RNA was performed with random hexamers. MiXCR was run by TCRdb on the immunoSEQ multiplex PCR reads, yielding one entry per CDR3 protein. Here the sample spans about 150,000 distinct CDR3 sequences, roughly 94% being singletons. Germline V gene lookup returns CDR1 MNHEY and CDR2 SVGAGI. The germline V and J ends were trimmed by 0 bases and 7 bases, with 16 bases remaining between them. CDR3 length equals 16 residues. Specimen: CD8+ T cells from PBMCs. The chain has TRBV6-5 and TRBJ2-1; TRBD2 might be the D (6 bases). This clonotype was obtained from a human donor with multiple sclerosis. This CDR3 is CASSYSTGEVGNEQFF. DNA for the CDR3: TGTGCCAGCAGTTACTCGACGGGGGAGGTTGGGAATGAGCAGTTCTTC.